What follows are 9 T cell receptor beta chains derived from one specimen sequenced in a study of human T cells and chemical hapten exposure. TCRdb passed the RACE reads through MiXCR, listing each CDR3 protein once. The table shows about 73,000 distinct CDR3 sequences, with 7.5% to 9.5% occurring only once. The time point here: patch test 2, 6 weeks after DPC sensitization. The treatment was: therapeutic diphenylcyclopropenone sensitization with weekly scalp DPC. The sequencing here drew on whole blood, taken in connection with sensitization to the hapten diphenylcyclopropenone (DPC). These receptors all stem from a woman aged 50 to 65 with alopecia areata. Some clones in this sample may be carry-over from other donors' samples.

The DNA of the CDR3 is TGTGCCAGCAGCCACCCGGGGCAGGGCGACGAGCAGTACTTC. It encodes CASSHPGQGDEQYF. V and J are TRBV5-4 and TRBJ2-7; D is possibly TRBD1 or TRBD2 (5 bases each). Trimming cost V 4 bases and J 5 bases, with 16 bases left between them. The CDR3 extends over 14 amino acids. Germline V CDR1 and CDR2: SGHNT, YYREEE (reference sequence).

The V and J genes are TRBV4-1 and TRBJ1-2; D is uncertain. Trimming removed 1 base from V and 6 bases from J, with 12 bases in between. The CDR3 has 14 residues. CDR1 is MGHRA and CDR2 is YSYEKL in the germline V gene. CDR3 in amino acids: CASSQVSITDGYTF. In DNA, the CDR3 is TGCGCCAGCAGCCAAGTTTCCATTACCGATGGCTACACCTTC.

This clonotype was seen repeatedly, ten times or more. The gene calls are TRBV2 and TRBJ1-4; D may be TRBD1 (5 bases). Germline V gives CDR1 SNHLY, CDR2 FYNNEI. The CDR3 loop spans 13 amino acids. Trimming took 8 bases from V and 5 from J, leaving 12 bases between them. The CDR3 reads CASLFRQNEKLFF. In DNA, the CDR3 is TGTGCCAGCCTTTTTCGACAGAATGAAAAACTGTTTTTT. Filled out from reference TRBV2 and TRBJ1-4, the complete variable domain reads EPEVTQTPSHQVTQMGQEVILRCVPISNHLYFYWYRQILGQKVEFLVSFYNNEISEKSEIFDDQFSVERPDGSNFTLKIRSTKLEDSAMYFCASLFRQNEKLFFGSGTQLSVL.

Ten or more counts support this clonotype. This chain joins TRBV13 and TRBJ1-4; D remains unclear. The CDR3 totals 15 residues. V was shortened by 3 bases and J by 3 bases, with 11 bases between the two germline ends. Germline CDR1 reads PRHDT; CDR2 reads FYEKMQ (reference sequence). CDR3 residues: CASSFLTASNEKLFF. The CDR3 region has the DNA TGTGCCAGCAGCTTCTTAACGGCCTCTAATGAAAAACTGTTTTTT.

This clonotype has more than one count but fewer than ten. The chain recombines TRBV5-4 with TRBJ2-5; D not resolved. Deletions cut 4 bases from V and 1 base from J, with 14 bases between. The CDR3 contains 15 residues. Germline loops: CDR1 SGHNT, CDR2 YYREEE (reference sequence). The CDR3 nucleotides are TGTGCCAGCAGCCGCGAGTCTGTGCCCCAAGAGACCCAGTACTTC. It encodes CASSRESVPQETQYF.

This clonotype was picked up many times. The V call is TRBV19, the J call TRBJ2-7, with 7 bases identical to TRBD1. V was pared by 3 bases and J by 1 base, with 3 bases of the junction left unmatched. Germline V gene sequence: CDR1 LNHDA, CDR2 SQIVND (reference sequence). CDR3 length: 14 residues. The CDR3 here is CASSIEGASYEQYF. The CDR3 DNA sequence: TGTGCCAGTAGTATCGAGGGGGCATCCTACGAGCAGTACTTC.

The chain is built from TRBV24-1 and TRBJ2-3, with D possibly TRBD1 on 6 matching bases. CDR3 length: 15 amino acids. Trimming removed 8 bases at V and 4 bases at J, with 18 bases between. Germline-derived CDR1 and CDR2 are KGHDR and SFDVKD. This CDR3 reads CATTGTQDQPDTQYF. DNA of the CDR3: TGTGCCACCACCGGGACACAAGACCAGCCAGATACGCAGTATTTT.

The V and J genes are TRBV12-3 or TRBV12-4 and TRBJ1-5; weak D call: TRBD1 (6 bases). V lost 6 bases, J lost 1 base, and 13 bases lay in between. The length of the CDR3 is 15 residues. The DNA for the CDR3 is TGTGCCAGCAGCCCCCAGGGGCTGAGCAATCAGCCCCAGCATTTT. Amino acid sequence: CASSPQGLSNQPQHF.

The J gene is TRBJ2-1, the V gene TRBV7-2; possibly TRBD2 for D (6 bases). The germline CDR1 and CDR2 sequences are SGHTA and FQGNSA. The CDR3 has 16 residues. Deletions cut 1 base from V and 3 bases from J, with 13 bases between. CDR3 amino acids: CASSLDSAGSYNEQFF. CDR3 nucleotide sequence: TGTGCCAGCAGCTTAGACTCGGCGGGAAGCTACAATGAGCAGTTCTTC.